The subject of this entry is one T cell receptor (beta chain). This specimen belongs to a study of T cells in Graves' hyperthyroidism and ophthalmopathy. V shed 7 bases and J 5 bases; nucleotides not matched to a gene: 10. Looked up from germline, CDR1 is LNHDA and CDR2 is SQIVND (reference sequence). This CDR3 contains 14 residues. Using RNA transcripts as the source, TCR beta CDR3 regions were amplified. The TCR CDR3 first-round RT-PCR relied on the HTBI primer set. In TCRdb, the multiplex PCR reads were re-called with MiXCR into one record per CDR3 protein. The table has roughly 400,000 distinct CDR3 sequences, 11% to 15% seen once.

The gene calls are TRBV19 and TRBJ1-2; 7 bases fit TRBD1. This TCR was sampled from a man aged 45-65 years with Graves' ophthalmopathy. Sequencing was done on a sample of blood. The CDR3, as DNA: TGTGCCAGTACGGGGGGGACAGCTTTGTATGGCTACACCTTC. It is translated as CASTGGTALYGYTF.